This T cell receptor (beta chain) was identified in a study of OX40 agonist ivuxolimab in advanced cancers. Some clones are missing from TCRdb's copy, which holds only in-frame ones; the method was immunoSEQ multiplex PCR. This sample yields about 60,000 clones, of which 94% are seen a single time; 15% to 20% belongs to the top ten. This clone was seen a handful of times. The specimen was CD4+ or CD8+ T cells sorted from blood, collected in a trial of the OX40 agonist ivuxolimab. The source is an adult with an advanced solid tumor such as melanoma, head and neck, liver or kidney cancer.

CDR3 in DNA: TGTGCCAGCAGTGCGACGACGGAAAAAAACATTCAGTACTTC. It yields the protein CASSATTEKNIQYF. The chain combines TRBV6-4 with TRBJ2-4, with D hard to call. Looked up from germline, CDR1 is MRHNA and CDR2 is SNTAGT. Trimming took off 4 bases at V and 4 bases at J, with 11 bases between the two ends. CDR3 length: 14 residues.